The sequence of this T cell receptor beta chain was determined in a study of PD-1 blockade in classical Hodgkin lymphoma. TCRdb's copy holds only in-frame clones and misses some; the assay was immunoSEQ multiplex PCR. The sample holds tens of thousands of clones, approximately 91% seen once. Time point reported: newly diagnosed, previously untreated cHL patient sample. Untreated, newly diagnosed classical Hodgkin lymphoma PBMCs were used for comparison. A remark on this clone: Antigen specificity is unknown.

Study-wide results and caveats: When set against healthy donors, newly diagnosed patients were reported to show lower baseline TCR diversity. Undefined causes, possibly disease activity or prior therapy, underlie the repertoire differences.

The source material was peripheral blood mononuclear cells (PBMCs). This TCR derives from a human donor with classical Hodgkin lymphoma.

The CDR3 coding sequence is TGCAGCGTTGAAGTATTCAATGAGCAGTTCTTC. Translation: CSVEVFNEQFF. The rearrangement uses TRBV29-1 and TRBJ2-1; no definite D call. Deletions cut 1 base from V and 6 bases from J, with 4 bases between. The CDR3 covers 11 residues. Germline V gene sequence: CDR1 SQVTM, CDR2 ANQGSEA.